These 28 T cell receptor beta chains were sequenced from one sample in a study of blood T cell repertoires in COVID-19. The table came from immunoSEQ multiplex PCR; TCRdb's copy has only in-frame clones and leaves some out. This sample yields about 260,000 clones, of which around 89% are seen a single time; roughly 4% belongs to the top ten. The specimen was peripheral blood. These TCRs come from a man aged 55 to 69 who had recovered from COVID-19.

The chain couples TRBV30 to TRBJ1-1; 7 nucleotides line up with TRBD1. This CDR3 has 14 amino acids. Germline CDR1 reads GTSNPN; CDR2 reads SVGIG (reference sequence). V was clipped by 3 bases and J by 11 bases; unmatched bases: 15. CDR3 in amino acids: CAWSEGAGPVRAFF. The DNA for the CDR3 is TGTGCCTGGAGCGAGGGGGCAGGGCCGGTCCGTGCTTTCTTT.

This chain uses TRBV10-3 with TRBJ1-6, with 7 bases lining up with TRBD1. Germline CDR1 and CDR2: ENHRY and SYGVKD. The length of the CDR3 is 13 residues. J gave up 5 bases and V 10 bases, and 5 bases lay outside the gene matches. The DNA for the CDR3 is TGTGCCACGGGAGACAGGGATAATTCACCCCTCCACTTT. Its protein product is CATGDRDNSPLHF.

This chain connects TRBV12-5 to TRBJ2-7; 12 bases fit TRBD1. Germline V gene lookup returns CDR1 LGHNT and CDR2 FRNRAP. Trimming at V came to 0 bases and at J to 4 bases, leaving 16 bases not matched to a gene. This CDR3 contains 20 residues. The CDR3 DNA reads as TGTGCTAGTGGTTTGGTGGTCTGGGGACAGGGGGCTTTGAGGGCTTACGAGCAGTACTTC. Amino acids: CASGLVVWGQGALRAYEQYF.

This clone was counted a few times. The chain joins TRBV27 to TRBJ2-5; TRBD2 might be the D (5 bases). This CDR3 contains 14 residues. Germline CDR1 and CDR2: MNHEY and SMNVEV (reference sequence). Trimming stripped 3 bases from V and 2 bases from J, with 10 bases between. CDR3 loop: CASSFSGSQETQYF. The CDR3 DNA reads as TGTGCCAGCAGTTTCTCGGGGTCTCAAGAGACCCAGTACTTC.

The chain uses TRBV24-1 and TRBJ2-3, with 8 bases matching TRBD2. J was trimmed by 2 bases and V by 6 bases; bases with no gene match: 6. The CDR3 runs 15 residues. CDR1 is KGHDR, CDR2 SFDVKD, per germline. CDR3 DNA: TGTGCCACCAGTAAAAGCGGGGGTCCCACAGATACGCAGTATTTT. Residues: CATSKSGGPTDTQYF.

V is TRBV21-1 and J is TRBJ2-1; the D call in the table, TRBD1, was not verified against the DNA. TRBV21-1 is a documented pseudogene. This CDR3 has 14 amino acids. CDR3 region: CASTRDRVGNEQFF. The CDR3 region has the DNA TGTGCCAGCACCCGGGACAGGGTAGGCAATGAGCAGTTCTTC.

The V call is TRBV14, the J call TRBJ1-4, with no clear D. Trimming stripped 1 base from V and 2 bases from J, with 8 bases between. CDR3 length: 15 amino acids. Looked up from germline, CDR1 is SGHDN and CDR2 is FVKESK. Written as DNA, the CDR3 is TGTGCCAGCAGCCAAGGGCTGCGGACTAATGAAAAACTGTTTTTT. Its protein product is CASSQGLRTNEKLFF. Together with reference TRBV14 and TRBJ1-4, the CDR3 gives the full variable domain: EAGVTQFPSHSVIEKGQTVTLRCDPISGHDNLYWYRRVMGKEIKFLLHFVKESKQDESGMPNNRFLAERTGGTYSTLKVQPAELEDSGVYFCASSQGLRTNEKLFFGSGTQLSVL.

This sequence joins TRBV29-1 and TRBJ2-5, with 13 bases identical to TRBD2. This CDR3 spans 16 amino acids. V gave up 6 bases and J gave up 4 bases; unmatched junction bases: 11. Germline loops: CDR1 SQVTM, CDR2 ANQGSEA. The CDR3 DNA sequence: TGCAGCGTCGTCACTAGCGGGGGGGCCTTGGGAGAGACCCAGTACTTC. It encodes CSVVTSGGALGETQYF.

The rearrangement uses TRBV28 and TRBJ2-7, with D unresolved. The CDR3 runs 15 residues. V was cut by 4 bases and J by 4 bases, with 17 bases left in between. The germline V gene has CDR1 MDHEN and CDR2 SYDVKM. The DNA of the CDR3 is TGTGCCAGCAGTTCCCCCCCGGCAGGAACGTACGAGCAGTACTTC. Encoded protein: CASSSPPAGTYEQYF.

The gene calls are TRBV5-1 and TRBJ1-5; tentatively, D is TRBD1 (6 bases). The germline CDR1 and CDR2 sequences are SGHRS and YFSETQ. The V and J ends lost 4 bases and 5 bases respectively, with 10 bases between them. The CDR3 is 13 residues long. This CDR3 reads CASSIAGDQPQHF. In nucleotides, the CDR3 is TGCGCCAGCAGCATCGCAGGGGATCAGCCCCAGCATTTT.

The chain uses TRBV11-2 and TRBJ2-5; 10 nucleotides line up with TRBD2. V dropped 6 bases and J dropped 2; count of bases not matched to a gene: 9. CDR1 is SGHAT and CDR2 is FQNNGV in the germline V gene. This CDR3 region has 16 residues. CDR3 in amino acids: CASRALAGGRQETQYF. In DNA form, the CDR3 reads TGTGCCAGCAGAGCTTTAGCGGGGGGCCGACAAGAGACCCAGTACTTC.

This clone was observed a handful of times. The CDR3 reads CASSYSPPRETQYF. CDR3 DNA: TGTGCCAGCAGTTACTCCCCCCCGAGGGAGACCCAGTACTTC. The chain is built from TRBV6-2 or TRBV6-3 and TRBJ2-5; D not resolved. Germline V gives CDR1 MNHEY, CDR2 SVGEGT. V was pared by 0 bases and J by 5 bases, with 10 bases between. The CDR3 runs to 14 residues.

The rearrangement links TRBV5-4 to TRBJ1-2; TRBD1 might be the D (5 bases). Deletions cut 6 bases from V and 0 bases from J, with 15 bases between. The CDR3 extends over 15 amino acids. Germline-derived CDR1 and CDR2 are SGHNT and YYREEE (reference sequence). The CDR3 DNA is TGTGCCAGCACCCGGAAGCAGGGTTCTAACTATGGCTACACCTTC. It codes for CASTRKQGSNYGYTF. Full variable domain (rest looked up from reference TRBV5-4 and TRBJ1-2): ETGVTQSPTHLIKTRGQQVTLRCSSQSGHNTVSWYQQALGQGPQFIFQYYREEENGRGNFPPRFSGLQFPNYSSELNVNALELDDSALYLCASTRKQGSNYGYTFGSGTRLTVV.

The chain combines TRBV11-3 with TRBJ2-1, with D hard to call. Looked up from germline, CDR1 is SGHNT and CDR2 is YENEEA. V lost 5 bases, J lost 3 bases, and 5 bases lay in between. This CDR3 is 12 amino acids long. The CDR3 region is CASSPGYNEQFF. The CDR3 nucleotides are TGTGCCAGCAGCCCAGGCTACAATGAGCAGTTCTTC.

V gene TRBV7-9 combines with J gene TRBJ1-6; possible D gene TRBD1, 6 bases. V lost 2 bases and J 6 bases, leaving 8 bases between the germline ends. CDR1 is SEHNR and CDR2 is FQNEAQ in the germline V gene (reference sequence). The CDR3 has 14 amino acids. The DNA for the CDR3 is TGTGCCAGCAGCTTATCACAGGGTAATTCACCCCTCCACTTT. It codes for CASSLSQGNSPLHF.

A single count supports this clone. The rearrangement uses TRBV5-6 and TRBJ2-5; TRBD1 is a possible D gene (6 bases). V gave up 0 bases and J gave up 4 bases, with 10 bases separating them. In germline, CDR1 is SGHDT, CDR2 YYEEEE. The CDR3 has 14 amino acids. The CDR3 region has the DNA TGTGCCAGCAGCTTGGGTGCCAGGGGAGAGACCCAGTACTTC. This sequence encodes CASSLGARGETQYF.

V is TRBV3-1 (or the pseudogene TRBV3-2) and J is TRBJ2-7, with a weak D call TRBD1 (6 bases). This CDR3 has 13 residues. Germline loops: CDR1 LGHDT, CDR2 YNNKEL (reference sequence). V dropped 7 bases and J dropped 6 bases, with 16 bases sitting between them. This CDR3 reads CASTRTETGEQYF. DNA for the CDR3: TGTGCCAGCACAAGGACAGAAACAGGCGAGCAGTACTTC.

The chain employs TRBV18 and TRBJ2-7; D unclear. Trimming stripped 3 bases from V and 6 bases from J, with 6 bases between. The germline V gene has CDR1 KGHSH and CDR2 LQKENI. The CDR3 consists of 11 residues. Here the CDR3 DNA reads TGTGCCAGCTCACCTGGCGGCGAGCAGTACTTC. This codes for CASSPGGEQYF.

The chain carries TRBV24-1 and TRBJ2-2, with D tentatively TRBD1 (6 bases). CDR1 and CDR2 (germline): KGHDR, SFDVKD. Trimming shortened V by 0 bases and J by 3 bases, and 10 bases separated the two germline ends. The CDR3 spans 16 residues. The CDR3 nucleotides are TGTGCCACCAGTGATTTGATGGGGGCTGACACCGGGGAGCTGTTTTTT. It specifies CATSDLMGADTGELFF.

In the case of this clone: An end of the junction does not agree with germline; a read error may underlie this. The rearrangement links TRBV4-2 to TRBJ1-6; 8 nucleotides agree with TRBD1. Per germline, CDR1 LGHNA and CDR2 YNFKEQ. This CDR3 has 16 residues. CDR3: CVSSQAGGADNSPLHF. CDR3 coding DNA: TGTGTCAGCAGCCAAGCAGGGGGCGCGGATAATTCACCCCTCCACTTT.

The J gene is TRBJ1-4, the V gene TRBV2, with 7 bases aligning to TRBD1. The CDR3 extends over 15 amino acids. The germline CDR1 and CDR2 sequences are SNHLY and FYNNEI. The junction had 5 bases not matched to a gene; V was cut back by 7 bases and J by 0 bases. The CDR3 is CASNTGATTNEKLFF. The CDR3 nucleotides read TGTGCCAGCAATACAGGGGCGACAACTAATGAAAAACTGTTTTTT.

V gene TRBV7-2 combines with J gene TRBJ2-1; 9 bases map to TRBD2. V lost 5 bases to trimming and J lost 7 bases; unmatched junction nucleotides: 9. Germline V gives CDR1 SGHTA, CDR2 FQGNSA. CDR3 length: 15 amino acids. CDR3 region: CASSAEAGGKNEQFF. DNA for the CDR3: TGTGCCAGCAGCGCCGAGGCGGGGGGGAAGAATGAGCAGTTCTTC. Looking up the rest from reference TRBV7-2 and TRBJ2-1 gives the full variable domain: GAGVSQSPSNKVTEKGKDVELRCDPISGHTALYWYRQSLGQGLEFLIYFQGNSAPDKSGLPSDRFSAERTGGSVSTLTIQRTQQEDSAVYLCASSAEAGGKNEQFFGPGTRLTVL.

The J gene is TRBJ1-4, the V gene TRBV7-2; weak D call: TRBD1 (6 bases). Trimming pared 1 base from V and 10 bases from J, leaving 19 bases between. The V gene's germline CDR1 is SGHTA and CDR2 FQGNSA. The CDR3 spans 16 residues. Here the CDR3 reads CASSLGAGDPRGKLFF. In nucleotides, the CDR3 is TGTGCCAGCAGCTTAGGGGCAGGGGACCCGAGGGGAAAACTGTTTTTT.

CDR3 amino acids: CASIRDTEAFF. For the CDR3, the DNA is TGTGCCAGCATCCGGGACACTGAAGCTTTCTTT. V and J are TRBV6-5 and TRBJ1-1; no definite D call. The CDR3 sequence is 11 residues long. CDR1 is MNHEY and CDR2 is SVGAGI in the germline V gene. With 7 bases removed from V and 3 bases from J, the gap between germline ends came to 6 bases.

This chain uses TRBV6-5 with TRBJ1-6, with D possibly being TRBD1 (6 bases). CDR3 length: 14 residues. V lost 4 bases to trimming and J lost 7 bases, with 11 bases between them. In germline, CDR1 is MNHEY, CDR2 SVGAGI. The CDR3 nucleotides are TGTGCCAGCAGTTCGGGGCAGGGGAATTCACCCCTCCACTTT. Its translation is CASSSGQGNSPLHF.

The chain is built from TRBV27 and TRBJ2-7; D might be TRBD1 (5 bases). CDR3 length: 13 residues. CDR1 is MNHEY, CDR2 SMNVEV, per germline (reference sequence). The V end was cut by 1 base, the J end by 3 bases, with 7 bases between. As DNA, the CDR3 is TGTGCCAGCAGTTTATGGGGCAACTACGAGCAGTACTTC. This gives the protein CASSLWGNYEQYF.

This clone was seen once. This sequence joins TRBV2 and TRBJ2-7, with 9 bases aligning to TRBD1. The V and J ends lost 6 bases and 1 base, in that order; junction bases with no gene match: 4. In germline, CDR1 is SNHLY, CDR2 FYNNEI. This CDR3 comprises 14 residues. In nucleotides, the CDR3 is TGTGCCAGCAGAGCCGGGACAGGGTCCTACGAGCAGTACTTC. This codes for CASRAGTGSYEQYF.

The chain uses TRBV24-1 and TRBJ2-7; TRBD1 aligns across 9 bases. Unmatched junction bases numbered 19, after V lost 3 bases and J lost 2 bases. The CDR3 contains 20 residues. CDR1 and CDR2 from the germline V gene are KGHDR and SFDVKD. In nucleotides, the CDR3 is TGTGCCACCAGTGATCATTGGACAGGGGCATCGGCTGACGACACCTACGAGCAGTACTTC. Translation gives CATSDHWTGASADDTYEQYF.